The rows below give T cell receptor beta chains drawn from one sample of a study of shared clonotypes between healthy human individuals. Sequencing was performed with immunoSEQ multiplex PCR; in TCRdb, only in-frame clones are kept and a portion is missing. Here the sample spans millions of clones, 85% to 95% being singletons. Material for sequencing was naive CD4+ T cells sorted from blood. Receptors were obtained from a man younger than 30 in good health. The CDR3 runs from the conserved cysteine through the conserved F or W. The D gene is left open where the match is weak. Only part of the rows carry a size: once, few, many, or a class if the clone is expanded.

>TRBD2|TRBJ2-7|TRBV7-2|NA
CASSSTTSPEQYF
TGTGCCAGCAGCTCAACGACTAGCCCCGAGCAGTACTTC
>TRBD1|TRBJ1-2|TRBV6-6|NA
CASSSPGQGPNYGYTF
TGTGCCAGCAGTTCCCCGGGACAGGGGCCCAACTATGGCTACACCTTC
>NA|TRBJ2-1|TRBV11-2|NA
CASSLSEWPYNEQFF
TGTGCCAGCAGCTTATCTGAGTGGCCCTACAATGAGCAGTTCTTC
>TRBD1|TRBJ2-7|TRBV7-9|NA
CASSLRQGSYEQYF
TGTGCCAGCAGCTTGCGACAGGGGTCCTACGAGCAGTACTTC
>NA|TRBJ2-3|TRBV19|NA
CASSIGGSAPMQYF
TGTGCCAGTAGTATAGGGGGGAGCGCCCCGATGCAGTATTTT
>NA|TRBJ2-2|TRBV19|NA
CASSIYLDTGELFF
TGTGCCAGTAGTATTTACCTGGACACCGGGGAGCTGTTTTTT
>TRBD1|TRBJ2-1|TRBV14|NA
CASSHLDRGYNEQFF
TGTGCCAGCAGCCACTTAGACAGGGGATACAATGAGCAGTTCTTC
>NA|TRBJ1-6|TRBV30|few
CAWSRGPDNSPLHF
TGTGCCTGGAGCAGGGGTCCTGATAATTCACCCCTCCACTTT
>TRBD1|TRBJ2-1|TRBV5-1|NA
CASSFRTGLWNEQFF
TGCGCCAGCAGCTTTCGGACAGGGCTTTGGAATGAGCAGTTCTTC
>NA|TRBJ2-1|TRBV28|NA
CASSPTPDSNEQFF
TGTGCCAGCAGTCCAACGCCGGACAGCAATGAGCAGTTCTTC
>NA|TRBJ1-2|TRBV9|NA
CASSALWANGYTF
TGTGCCAGCAGCGCCCTTTGGGCGAATGGCTACACCTTC
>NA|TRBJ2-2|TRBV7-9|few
CASSLGQGALFF
TGTGCCAGCAGCTTAGGGCAGGGCGCGCTGTTTTTT
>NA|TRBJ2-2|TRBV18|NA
CASSPPHRVPGELFF
TGTGCCAGCTCACCACCCCACAGGGTCCCGGGGGAGCTGTTTTTT
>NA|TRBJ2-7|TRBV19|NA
CASSISIRLGNGYEQYF
TGTGCCAGTAGTATAAGTATCCGATTGGGGAATGGCTACGAGCAGTACTTC
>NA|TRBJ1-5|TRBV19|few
CASSTSRDSNQPQHF
TGTGCCAGTAGTACATCGAGGGATAGCAATCAGCCCCAGCATTTT
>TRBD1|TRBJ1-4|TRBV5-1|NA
CASSASGTGGEKLFF
TGCGCCAGCAGCGCCTCCGGGACAGGGGGAGAAAAACTGTTTTTT
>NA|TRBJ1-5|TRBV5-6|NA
CASSLSGVFQPQHF
TGTGCCAGCAGCTTGTCAGGGGTTTTCCAGCCCCAGCATTTT
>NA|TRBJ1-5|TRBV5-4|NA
CASSLGGSTNQPQHF
TGTGCCAGCAGCCTGGGAGGGAGTACCAATCAGCCCCAGCATTTT
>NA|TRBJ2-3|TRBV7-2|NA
CASSLGQGVGTQYF
TGTGCCAGCAGCTTAGGGCAGGGTGTGGGTACGCAGTATTTT
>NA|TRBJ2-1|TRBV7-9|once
CASSLAGVDEQFF
TGTGCCAGCAGCTTAGCGGGGGTGGATGAGCAGTTCTTC
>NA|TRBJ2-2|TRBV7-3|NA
CASSPGRTGELFF
TGTGCCAGCAGCCCAGGACGGACCGGGGAGCTGTTTTTT
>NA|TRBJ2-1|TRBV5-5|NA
CASSLGPPRDEQFF
TGTGCCAGCAGCTTGGGCCCCCCGCGGGATGAGCAGTTCTTC
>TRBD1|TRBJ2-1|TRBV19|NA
CASSFYMTGPIYNEQFF
TGTGCCAGTAGTTTTTACATGACAGGGCCTATTTACAATGAGCAGTTCTTC
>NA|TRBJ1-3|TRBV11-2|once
CASSLDSGDGNTIYF
TGTGCCAGCAGCTTAGATTCCGGGGATGGAAACACCATATATTTT
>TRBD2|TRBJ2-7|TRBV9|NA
CASSVGPLWTSGITYEQYF
TGTGCCAGCAGCGTAGGCCCATTATGGACTAGCGGGATTACCTACGAGCAGTACTTC
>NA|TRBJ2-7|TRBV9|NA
CASSVGRSNRHLSYEQYF
TGTGCCAGCAGCGTAGGTCGAAGTAACAGGCACCTCTCCTACGAGCAGTACTTC
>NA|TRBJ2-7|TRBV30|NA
CAWNNGVAGVGQYF
TGTGCCTGGAACAACGGAGTGGCCGGTGTCGGGCAGTACTTC
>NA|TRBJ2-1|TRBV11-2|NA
CASSVTPVYNEQFF
TGTGCCAGCAGCGTCACCCCGGTCTACAATGAGCAGTTCTTC
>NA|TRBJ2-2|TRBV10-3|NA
CAIRADSTGELFF
TGTGCCATCAGGGCAGACTCGACCGGGGAGCTGTTTTTT
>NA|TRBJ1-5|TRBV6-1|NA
CASSDNRYNQPQHF
TGTGCCAGCAGCGATAACAGATACAATCAGCCCCAGCATTTT
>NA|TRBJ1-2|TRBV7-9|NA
CASSLRGVSEGYTF
TGTGCCAGCTCCCTAAGGGGGGTTAGTGAGGGCTACACCTTC
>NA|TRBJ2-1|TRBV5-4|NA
CASSLDFTNGYNEQFF
TGTGCCAGCAGCTTGGATTTCACCAATGGCTACAATGAGCAGTTCTTC
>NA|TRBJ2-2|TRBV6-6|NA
CASRPAGNTGELFF
TGTGCCAGCAGGCCGGCGGGGAACACCGGGGAGCTGTTTTTT
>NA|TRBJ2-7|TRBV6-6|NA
CASSHIYEQYF
TGTGCCAGCAGTCACATCTACGAGCAGTACTTC
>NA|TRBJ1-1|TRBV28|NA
CASSPSGTPNTEAFF
TGTGCCAGCAGCCCGTCCGGGACACCGAACACTGAAGCTTTCTTT
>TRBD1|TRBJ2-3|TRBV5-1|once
CASIEGAVTDTQYF
TGCGCCAGCATAGAGGGGGCAGTCACAGATACGCAGTATTTT
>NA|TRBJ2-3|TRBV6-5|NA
CASSFGIALDTQYF
TGTGCCAGCAGTTTTGGGATAGCTCTAGATACGCAGTATTTT
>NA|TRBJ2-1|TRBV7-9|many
CASSDRALAYNEQFF
TGTGCCAGCAGCGACCGGGCCCTTGCATACAATGAGCAGTTCTTC